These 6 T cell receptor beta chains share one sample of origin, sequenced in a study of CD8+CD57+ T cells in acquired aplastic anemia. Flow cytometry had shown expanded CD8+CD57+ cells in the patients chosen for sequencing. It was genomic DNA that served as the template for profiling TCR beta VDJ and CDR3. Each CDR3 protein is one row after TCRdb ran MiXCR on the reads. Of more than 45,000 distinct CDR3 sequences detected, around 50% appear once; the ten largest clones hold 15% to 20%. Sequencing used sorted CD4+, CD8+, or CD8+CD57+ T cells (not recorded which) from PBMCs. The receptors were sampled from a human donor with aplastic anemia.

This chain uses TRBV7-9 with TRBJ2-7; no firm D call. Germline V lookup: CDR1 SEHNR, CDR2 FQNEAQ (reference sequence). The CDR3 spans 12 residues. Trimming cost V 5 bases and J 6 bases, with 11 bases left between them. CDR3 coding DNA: TGTGCCAGCAGCCCTGCCTTGGGCGAGCAGTACTTC. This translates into CASSPALGEQYF.

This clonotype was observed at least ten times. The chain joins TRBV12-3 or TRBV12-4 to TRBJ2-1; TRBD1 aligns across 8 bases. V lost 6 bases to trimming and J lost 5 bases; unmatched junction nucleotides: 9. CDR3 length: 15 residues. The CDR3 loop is CASSLRQGHNNEQFF. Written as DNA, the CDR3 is TGTGCCAGCAGCCTAAGACAGGGGCACAACAATGAGCAGTTCTTC.

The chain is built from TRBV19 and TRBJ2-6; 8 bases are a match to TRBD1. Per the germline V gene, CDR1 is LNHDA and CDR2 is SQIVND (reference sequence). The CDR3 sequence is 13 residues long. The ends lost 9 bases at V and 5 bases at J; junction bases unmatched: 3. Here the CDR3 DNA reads TGTGCCAGCGCAGGGGGCTGGGCCAACGTCCTGACTTTC. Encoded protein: CASAGGWANVLTF.

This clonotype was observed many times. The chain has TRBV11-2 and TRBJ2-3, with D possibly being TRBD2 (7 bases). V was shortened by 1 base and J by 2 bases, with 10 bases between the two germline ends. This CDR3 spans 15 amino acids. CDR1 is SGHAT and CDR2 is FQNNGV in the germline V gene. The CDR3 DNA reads TGTGCCAGCAGCTTAGGCGCGGGGGCCACAGATACGCAGTATTTT. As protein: CASSLGAGATDTQYF.

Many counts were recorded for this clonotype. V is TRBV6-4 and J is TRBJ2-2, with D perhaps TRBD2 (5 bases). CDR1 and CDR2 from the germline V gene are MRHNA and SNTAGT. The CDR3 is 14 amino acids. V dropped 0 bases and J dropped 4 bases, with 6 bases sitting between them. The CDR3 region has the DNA TGTGCCAGCAGTGACTCGGGGAGCACCGGGGAGCTGTTTTTT. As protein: CASSDSGSTGELFF.

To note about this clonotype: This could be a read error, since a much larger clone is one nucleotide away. CDR3 protein: CASSTIYQETQYF. The CDR3 coding sequence is TGTGCCAGCAGTACCATTTACCAAGAGACCCAGTACTTC. The rearrangement joins TRBV10-3 to TRBJ2-5; D call uncertain. Germline CDR1 is ENHRY and CDR2 is SYGVKD. The CDR3 length is 13 residues.